Below are 18 T cell receptor beta chains sequenced from a single sample in a study of shared clonotypes between healthy human individuals. The repertoire was sequenced with immunoSEQ multiplex PCR; TCRdb's copy has only in-frame clones and lacks some. The sample lists roughly 650,000 clones; roughly 97% were seen once. Input material: naive CD4+ T cells sorted from blood. Subset described: CD45RA+ positively selected. The receptors originated from a woman aged 25 to 39 in good health.

V gene TRBV7-9 combines with J gene TRBJ2-7; D gene ambiguous. Germline V lookup: CDR1 SEHNR, CDR2 FQNEAQ (reference sequence). The CDR3 spans 12 residues. V was cut by 5 bases and J by 2 bases, with 7 bases left in between. The CDR3 DNA sequence: TGTGCCAGCAGCCCTACTCCCTACGAGCAGTACTTC. It translates to CASSPTPYEQYF.

The chain joins TRBV27 to TRBJ2-3; TRBD1 agrees at 9 bases. Germline trimming cut 8 bases from V and 3 bases from J; bases unmatched to any gene: 9. Per germline, CDR1 MNHEY and CDR2 SMNVEV (reference sequence). The CDR3 loop spans 15 amino acids. CDR3 nucleotide sequence: TGTGCCAGCGGGACAGGGCGGGGTGGAACAGATACGCAGTATTTT. It is translated as CASGTGRGGTDTQYF.

Turning to this clone: The sample contains more than one DNA sequence encoding this CDR3. The chain joins TRBV18 to TRBJ2-5; D is possibly TRBD1 (5 bases). The germline gives CDR1 KGHSH, CDR2 LQKENI. The CDR3 contains 13 residues. V shed 3 bases and J shed 1 base, with 6 bases lying between them. CDR3 sequence: CASSPDSQETQYF. The DNA of the CDR3 is TGTGCCAGCTCACCCGACAGCCAAGAGACCCAGTACTTC.

The V and J genes are TRBV2 and TRBJ1-4; a weak D match, TRBD1 (5 bases). Germline-derived CDR1 and CDR2 are SNHLY and FYNNEI. V dropped 3 bases and J dropped 7 bases, with 15 bases sitting between them. This CDR3 contains 15 residues. The CDR3 region has the DNA TGTGCCAGCAGTGAGACCGGGCAAAGGGGTGAAAAACTGTTTTTT. Translation gives CASSETGQRGEKLFF.

The rearrangement uses TRBV4-2 and TRBJ2-3, with TRBD1 as a possible D gene (6 bases). CDR1 LGHNA and CDR2 YNFKEQ come from the germline V gene. V was pared by 6 bases and J by 2 bases, with 15 bases between. The CDR3 spans 15 residues. The CDR3: CASRPTGSPTDTQYF. The CDR3 DNA is TGTGCCAGCAGACCAACAGGGAGCCCCACAGATACGCAGTATTTT.

This clone was recorded only once. The chain uses TRBV9 and TRBJ2-7, with 10 nucleotides matching TRBD1. The germline CDR1 and CDR2 sequences are SGDLS and YYNGEE. This CDR3 is built from 16 residues. J was trimmed by 6 bases and V by 0 bases; bases with no gene match: 9. CDR3 sequence reads: CASSVGGDRGRIEQYF. The CDR3 nucleotides read TGTGCCAGCAGCGTAGGAGGGGACAGGGGACGGATCGAGCAGTACTTC.

V and J are TRBV4-2 and TRBJ1-2, with a weak D call TRBD1 (6 bases). V was clipped by 0 bases and J by 4 bases, with 15 bases between them. Germline V gene sequence: CDR1 LGHNA, CDR2 YNFKEQ. The CDR3 length is 16 residues. CDR3 sequence reads: CASSQDPTGASYGYTF. In DNA, the CDR3 is TGTGCCAGCAGCCAAGATCCGACGGGGGCGAGCTATGGCTACACCTTC.

The CDR3 reads CASSQQDYEQYF. The DNA for the CDR3 is TGTGCCAGCAGTCAACAGGACTACGAGCAGTACTTC. This chain uses TRBV11-2 with TRBJ2-7, with D perhaps TRBD1 (5 bases). The ends were cut back, 6 bases at V and 3 bases at J, with 9 bases in the middle. Per the germline V gene, CDR1 is SGHAT and CDR2 is FQNNGV. The CDR3 runs to 12 residues.

The V gene is TRBV7-9, the J gene TRBJ1-1, with 9 bases matching TRBD1. The CDR3 length is 17 residues. V lost 5 bases, J lost 4 bases, and 14 bases stayed unmatched. Germline V gene data show CDR1 as SEHNR and CDR2 as FQNEAQ (reference sequence). CDR3 DNA sequence: TGTGCCAGCAGCCCGCTCCGGGACAGGGTAATGGGCACTGAAGCTTTCTTT. As protein: CASSPLRDRVMGTEAFF. Combining the CDR3 with reference TRBV7-9 and TRBJ1-1 gives the whole variable domain DTGVSQNPRHKITKRGQNVTFRCDPISEHNRLYWYRQTLGQGPEFLTYFQNEAQLEKSRLLSDRFSAERPKGSFSTLEIQRTEQGDSAMYLCASSPLRDRVMGTEAFFGQGTRLTVV.

The chain joins TRBV4-1 to TRBJ1-4; 9 nucleotides align to TRBD1. The CDR3 is 14 amino acids. Germline lookup yields CDR1 MGHRA and CDR2 YSYEKL. V dropped 4 bases and J dropped 9; count of bases not matched to a gene: 6. CDR3 nucleotides: TGCGCCAGCAGCCCGACAGGGGGGCCTAAAAAACTGTTTTTT. Amino acid sequence: CASSPTGGPKKLFF.

This clone was seen just once. The chain joins TRBV29-1 to TRBJ2-3; a possible D gene is TRBD1 (5 bases). Germline CDR1 and CDR2: SQVTM and ANQGSEA. V was shortened by 7 bases and J by 4 bases, with 18 bases between the two germline ends. The CDR3 covers 14 residues. CDR3 amino acids: CSADARRGADTQYF. The CDR3 DNA sequence: TGCAGCGCCGACGCCAGAAGGGGCGCAGATACGCAGTATTTT.

A note on this clone: Other nucleotide sequences from this sample produce the same CDR3. J is TRBJ2-7 and V is TRBV28, with TRBD1 as a possible D gene (6 bases). CDR1 and CDR2 (germline): MDHEN, SYDVKM. Trimming took off 3 bases at V and 2 bases at J, with 11 bases between the two ends. This CDR3 contains 14 residues. CDR3 coding DNA: TGTGCCAGCAGTTTTCTACAGGGCCCCTACGAGCAGTACTTC. This sequence encodes CASSFLQGPYEQYF.

This clone was seen just once. The chain uses TRBV5-1 and TRBJ2-7, with 8 nucleotides matching TRBD2. V was pared by 5 bases and J by 4 bases, with 11 bases of the junction left unmatched. The germline V gene encodes CDR1 SGHRS and CDR2 YFSETQ. The CDR3 totals 15 residues. Here the CDR3 reads CASSSGMDGYYEQYF. The CDR3 nucleotides are TGCGCCAGCAGTAGCGGGATGGACGGTTATTACGAGCAGTACTTC.

As DNA, the CDR3 is TGTGCCAGCAGTTTACCAGGGGGCAAAGACGAGCAGTACTTC. Its protein is CASSLPGGKDEQYF. The chain uses TRBV28 and TRBJ2-7; 8 bases are shared with TRBD1. V shed 2 bases, J shed 5 bases, and the junction held 5 bases outside the gene matches. CDR3 length: 14 amino acids. CDR1 is MDHEN and CDR2 is SYDVKM in the germline V gene.

The genes are TRBV28 and TRBJ2-7; 9 bases are shared with TRBD1. The V gene's germline CDR1 is MDHEN and CDR2 SYDVKM. J gave up 0 bases and V 6 bases, and 3 bases lay outside the gene matches. The CDR3 has 14 residues. The CDR3 reads CASRGQGRSYEQYF. CDR3 sequence (DNA): TGTGCCAGCAGGGGACAGGGTCGCTCCTACGAGCAGTACTTC.

The chain uses TRBV14 and TRBJ2-7; 8 bases fit TRBD2. Germline V CDR1 and CDR2: SGHDN, FVKESK. The CDR3 has 18 amino acids. V dropped 0 bases and J dropped 4; count of bases not matched to a gene: 14. This CDR3 is CASSQDWRGSGGIYEQYF. The CDR3 nucleotides read TGTGCCAGCAGCCAAGATTGGAGAGGGAGCGGGGGTATTTACGAGCAGTACTTC.

The V call is TRBV10-2, the J call TRBJ2-3, with D possibly matching TRBD1 (5 bases). Trimming cost V 6 bases and J 1 base, with 8 bases left between them. The CDR3 sequence is 13 residues long. Germline CDR1 WSHSY, CDR2 SAAADI. DNA of the CDR3: TGCGCCAGCAGCCTAGGGGGCACAGATACGCAGTATTTT. It translates to CASSLGGTDTQYF.

The gene calls are TRBV5-1 and TRBJ2-2, with D unclear. V was trimmed by 6 bases and J by 1 base, leaving 10 bases between them. The CDR3 is made up of 14 amino acids. Germline CDR1 SGHRS, CDR2 YFSETQ. The chain's CDR3 is CASTASENTGELFF. In DNA, the CDR3 is TGCGCCAGCACGGCATCAGAGAACACCGGGGAGCTGTTTTTT.